These T cell receptor beta chains were read from a single sample in a study of shared T cell receptors in the human thymus. The assay was immunoSEQ multiplex PCR, and TCRdb's table has in-frame clones only and misses some. The sample contains approximately 580,000 clones, roughly 74% of which appear only once. This same sample was also taken into another study, of human thymus T cells.

The specimen sequenced was thymocytes. These receptors came from a boy less than two years old with a congenital heart defect. Both conserved end residues are part of each CDR3. The D gene is left open where the match is weak. Clone size is stated in some rows and not others, as once, few, many or a class when expanded.

v_call: TRBV7-9; j_call: TRBJ2-3; clone_size: NA; d_call: TRBD2; cdr3_nt: TGTGCCAGCAGTAGACTAGCGGGAGTCGGCGTAAATACGCAGTATTTT; cdr3_aa: CASSRLAGVGVNTQYF
v_call: TRBV14; j_call: TRBJ1-1; clone_size: NA; d_call: NA; cdr3_nt: TGTGCCAGCAGCCTTAACGACCGGGACACACAAAACACTGAAGCTTTCTTT; cdr3_aa: CASSLNDRDTQNTEAFF
v_call: TRBV27; j_call: TRBJ2-5; clone_size: NA; d_call: TRBD2; cdr3_nt: TGTGCCAGCAGTACACACACGGGACTACCCCAGCCACCCCAGTACTTC; cdr3_aa: CASSTHTGLPQPPQYF
v_call: TRBV29-1; j_call: TRBJ2-1; clone_size: NA; d_call: TRBD2; cdr3_nt: TGCAGCGTTGTGGCGGGAGGGGCGGATGAGCAGTTCTTC; cdr3_aa: CSVVAGGADEQFF
v_call: TRBV7-2; j_call: TRBJ2-2; clone_size: NA; d_call: TRBD2; cdr3_nt: TGTGCCAGCAGCTTAGCGAGCGGTAGCGGGAGGGTGAACACCGGGGAGCTGTTTTTT; cdr3_aa: CASSLASGSGRVNTGELFF
v_call: TRBV4-3; j_call: TRBJ2-1; clone_size: NA; d_call: NA; cdr3_nt: TGCGCCAGCAGCCAAGAAGAAGGGGATGAGCAGTTCTTC; cdr3_aa: CASSQEEGDEQFF
v_call: TRBV7-2; j_call: TRBJ2-7; clone_size: once; d_call: TRBD2; cdr3_nt: TGTGCCAGCAGCTTATCTAGCGGAGACGGCGAGCAGTACTTC; cdr3_aa: CASSLSSGDGEQYF
v_call: TRBV21-1; j_call: TRBJ1-4; clone_size: few; d_call: NA; cdr3_nt: TGTGCCAGCAGCAGAAGCTTACCGAGGACACCGGAAAAACTGTTTTTT; cdr3_aa: CASSRSLPRTPEKLFF
v_call: TRBV6-5; j_call: TRBJ2-7; clone_size: NA; d_call: TRBD2; cdr3_nt: TGTGCCTCCTCCGGGGGACTAGCGGAACCCTACGAGCAGTACTTC; cdr3_aa: CASSGGLAEPYEQYF
v_call: TRBV7-8; j_call: TRBJ1-3; clone_size: NA; d_call: TRBD1; cdr3_nt: TGTGCCAGCAGCTTGGGACAGGGCCCAGGAAACACCATATATTTT; cdr3_aa: CASSLGQGPGNTIYF
v_call: TRBV5-4; j_call: TRBJ2-7; clone_size: NA; d_call: NA; cdr3_nt: TGTGCCAGCAGCGCCTACGGGGGGCGCTCCTACGAGCAGTACTTC; cdr3_aa: CASSAYGGRSYEQYF
v_call: TRBV28; j_call: TRBJ1-2; clone_size: few; d_call: NA; cdr3_nt: TGTGCCAGCAGTTTTCCGGGGGGCCGACCTAGTTATGGCTACACCTTC; cdr3_aa: CASSFPGGRPSYGYTF
v_call: TRBV5-1; j_call: TRBJ2-5; clone_size: NA; d_call: TRBD2; cdr3_nt: TGCGCCAGCAGCCTCCGGACTAGCGGGCCACAAGAGACCCAGTACTTC; cdr3_aa: CASSLRTSGPQETQYF
v_call: TRBV19; j_call: TRBJ2-5; clone_size: NA; d_call: NA; cdr3_nt: TGTGCCAGTAGTATCTCCCGATGGGTAGAGGACCAAGAGACCCAGTACTTC; cdr3_aa: CASSISRWVEDQETQYF
v_call: TRBV7-2; j_call: TRBJ2-1; clone_size: NA; d_call: TRBD2; cdr3_nt: TGTGCCAGCAGCTTAGCCCCGACTAGCGGCAGCAATGAGCAGTTCTTC; cdr3_aa: CASSLAPTSGSNEQFF
v_call: TRBV5-4; j_call: TRBJ1-2; clone_size: NA; d_call: NA; cdr3_nt: TGTGCCAGCAGCCGGGCCCGGGGGGACGGCTACACCTTC; cdr3_aa: CASSRARGDGYTF
v_call: TRBV29-1; j_call: TRBJ2-4; clone_size: NA; d_call: TRBD1; cdr3_nt: TGCAGCGGTACCCAGGGGGCAAGCATTCAGTACTTC; cdr3_aa: CSGTQGASIQYF
v_call: TRBV9; j_call: TRBJ1-2; clone_size: NA; d_call: NA; cdr3_nt: TGTGCCAGCAGCGTAGGGACCGCGGGCCGCACCTCTAACTATGGCTACACCTTC; cdr3_aa: CASSVGTAGRTSNYGYTF
v_call: TRBV4-1; j_call: TRBJ2-7; clone_size: NA; d_call: TRBD1; cdr3_nt: TGCGCCAGCAGCCAGTATCGAAGGGACAGGGGGATTACTACCTACGAGCAGTACTTC; cdr3_aa: CASSQYRRDRGITTYEQYF
v_call: TRBV14; j_call: TRBJ2-7; clone_size: few; d_call: TRBD2; cdr3_nt: TGTGCCAGCAGCCCGACTAGCGGCTACGAGCAGTACTTC; cdr3_aa: CASSPTSGYEQYF
v_call: TRBV11-2; j_call: TRBJ2-1; clone_size: few; d_call: TRBD2; cdr3_nt: TGTGCCAGCAGCGACCCACATCCGGGACTAGCACCGAACAATGAGCAGTTCTTC; cdr3_aa: CASSDPHPGLAPNNEQFF
v_call: TRBV28; j_call: TRBJ2-1; clone_size: NA; d_call: NA; cdr3_nt: TGTGCCGCGACCCCAGGGTTCGATTCCCTCTTAATTCCCTACAATGAGCAGTTCTTC; cdr3_aa: CAATPGFDSLLIPYNEQFF
v_call: TRBV9; j_call: TRBJ2-1; clone_size: NA; d_call: NA; cdr3_nt: TGTGCCAGCAGCGTAGCCATGCGTCCCGGCTCCTACAATGAGCAGTTCTTC; cdr3_aa: CASSVAMRPGSYNEQFF
v_call: TRBV7-7; j_call: TRBJ2-5; clone_size: few; d_call: TRBD2; cdr3_nt: TGTGCCAGCAGCCAAGGACTAGCGGGCCTCAGAGAGACCCAGTACTTC; cdr3_aa: CASSQGLAGLRETQYF
v_call: TRBV11-1; j_call: TRBJ2-7; clone_size: NA; d_call: TRBD1; cdr3_nt: TGTGCCAGCAGCTTAGGGGGGCGTGGACAGGGTTACTACGAGCAGTACTTC; cdr3_aa: CASSLGGRGQGYYEQYF
v_call: TRBV14; j_call: TRBJ1-4; clone_size: NA; d_call: TRBD1; cdr3_nt: TGTGCCAGCAGCCCGGACAGGGTTGGGGAAAAACTGTTTTTT; cdr3_aa: CASSPDRVGEKLFF
v_call: TRBV12-5; j_call: TRBJ2-2; clone_size: few; d_call: NA; cdr3_nt: TGTGCTAGTGGTTTGGTAATCTATGAGGGAAGGACCGGGGAGCTGTTTTTT; cdr3_aa: CASGLVIYEGRTGELFF
v_call: TRBV7-9; j_call: TRBJ1-5; clone_size: NA; d_call: TRBD1; cdr3_nt: TGTGCCAGCGTTGGACAGGGGCACAATCAGCCCCAGCATTTT; cdr3_aa: CASVGQGHNQPQHF
v_call: TRBV4-2; j_call: TRBJ1-5; clone_size: once; d_call: NA; cdr3_nt: TGTGCCAGCAGCCAATCCAGGAGAGGGTGGAATGGGAATCGTTGGCGCAATCAGCCCCAGCATTTT; cdr3_aa: CASSQSRRGWNGNRWRNQPQHF
v_call: TRBV4-3; j_call: TRBJ2-7; clone_size: NA; d_call: TRBD2; cdr3_nt: TGCGCCAGCAGCCAAGATAGGGTGATGGGCGGGAGTCCGTACGAGCAGTACTTC; cdr3_aa: CASSQDRVMGGSPYEQYF
v_call: TRBV6-6; j_call: TRBJ2-7; clone_size: NA; d_call: TRBD2; cdr3_nt: TGTGCCAGCAGTTACCTAAGGAGCGGGAGGGCCCTCGAGCAGTACTTC; cdr3_aa: CASSYLRSGRALEQYF
v_call: TRBV30; j_call: TRBJ2-7; clone_size: NA; d_call: NA; cdr3_nt: TGTGCCTGGGGGAGGGGGGGTTACGAGCAGTACTTC; cdr3_aa: CAWGRGGYEQYF
v_call: TRBV4-1; j_call: TRBJ2-7; clone_size: NA; d_call: NA; cdr3_nt: TGCGCCAGCAGCCAGGCGGGACCCACCTCCCTCTACGAGCAGTACTTC; cdr3_aa: CASSQAGPTSLYEQYF
v_call: TRBV5-4; j_call: TRBJ2-7; clone_size: few; d_call: NA; cdr3_nt: TGTGCCAGCAGTCTTGGCAGGGTGCCCTACGAGCAGTACTTC; cdr3_aa: CASSLGRVPYEQYF
v_call: TRBV5-6; j_call: TRBJ2-7; clone_size: few; d_call: TRBD1; cdr3_nt: TGTGCCAGCAGCCCGGGACAGGGGGGCTACGAGCAGTACTTC; cdr3_aa: CASSPGQGGYEQYF
v_call: TRBV25-1; j_call: TRBJ2-1; clone_size: once; d_call: NA; cdr3_nt: TGTGCCAGCAGTGATCTCCCGAGCGGTAACCGGGAGAGGAATGAGCAGTTCTTC; cdr3_aa: CASSDLPSGNRERNEQFF
v_call: TRBV4-3; j_call: TRBJ2-1; clone_size: NA; d_call: TRBD2; cdr3_nt: TGCGCCAGCAGCCAAGGAGGACTAGCGGGAGAGTTGAGTGAGCAGTTCTTC; cdr3_aa: CASSQGGLAGELSEQFF
v_call: TRBV6-5; j_call: TRBJ2-5; clone_size: once; d_call: TRBD1; cdr3_nt: TGTGCCAGCAGCTCTCGACAGGGAGAGTTTGAGACCCAGTACTTC; cdr3_aa: CASSSRQGEFETQYF
v_call: TRBV20-1; j_call: TRBJ2-1; clone_size: NA; d_call: NA; cdr3_nt: TGCAGTGCTAGATCGGCAGCGGGGCAGTTCTTC; cdr3_aa: CSARSAAGQFF
v_call: TRBV29-1; j_call: TRBJ2-1; clone_size: NA; d_call: NA; cdr3_nt: TGCAGCGTTCCAGGGAAAAGGTGCTCCTACAATGAGCAGTTCTTC; cdr3_aa: CSVPGKRCSYNEQFF
v_call: TRBV7-8; j_call: TRBJ2-2; clone_size: few; d_call: TRBD1; cdr3_nt: TGTGCCAGCAGCCCAAGGGGGCGGGACAGGGCAACCGGGGAGCTGTTTTTT; cdr3_aa: CASSPRGRDRATGELFF
v_call: TRBV4-3; j_call: TRBJ2-2; clone_size: NA; d_call: TRBD2; cdr3_nt: TGCGCCAGCAGCCAAGATATTATAGCGGGAGGGACGAACACCGGGGAGCTGTTTTTT; cdr3_aa: CASSQDIIAGGTNTGELFF
v_call: TRBV29-1; j_call: TRBJ2-3; clone_size: NA; d_call: TRBD1; cdr3_nt: TGCAGCGTCGCATCTAAGGGGGGACAGGGGTACACAGATACGCAGTATTTT; cdr3_aa: CSVASKGGQGYTDTQYF
v_call: TRBV7-9; j_call: TRBJ2-7; clone_size: NA; d_call: TRBD2; cdr3_nt: TGTGCCAGCAGCTTAGGGAGACTAGCGGGGATGCCCTACGAGCAGTACTTC; cdr3_aa: CASSLGRLAGMPYEQYF
v_call: TRBV5-4; j_call: TRBJ1-3; clone_size: NA; d_call: NA; cdr3_nt: TGTGCCAGCAGCTTGGCCAGGGGAAACACCATATATTTT; cdr3_aa: CASSLARGNTIYF